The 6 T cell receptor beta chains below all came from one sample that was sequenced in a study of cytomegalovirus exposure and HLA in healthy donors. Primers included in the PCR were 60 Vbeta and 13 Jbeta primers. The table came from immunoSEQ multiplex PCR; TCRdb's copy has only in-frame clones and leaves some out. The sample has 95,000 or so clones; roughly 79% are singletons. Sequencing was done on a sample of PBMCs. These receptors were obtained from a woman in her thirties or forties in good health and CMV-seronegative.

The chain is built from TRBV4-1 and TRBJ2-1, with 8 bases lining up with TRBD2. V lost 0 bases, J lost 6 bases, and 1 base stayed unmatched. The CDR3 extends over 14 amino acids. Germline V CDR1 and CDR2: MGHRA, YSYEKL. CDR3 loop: CASSQDTSGNEQFF. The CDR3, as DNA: TGCGCCAGCAGCCAAGATACTAGCGGCAATGAGCAGTTCTTC.

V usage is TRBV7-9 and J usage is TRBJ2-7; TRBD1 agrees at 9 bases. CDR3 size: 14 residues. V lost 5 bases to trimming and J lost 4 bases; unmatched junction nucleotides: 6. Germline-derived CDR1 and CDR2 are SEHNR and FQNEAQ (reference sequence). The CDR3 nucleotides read TGTGCCAGCAGCGGCCGGGACAGGGCTTACGAGCAGTACTTC. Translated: CASSGRDRAYEQYF.

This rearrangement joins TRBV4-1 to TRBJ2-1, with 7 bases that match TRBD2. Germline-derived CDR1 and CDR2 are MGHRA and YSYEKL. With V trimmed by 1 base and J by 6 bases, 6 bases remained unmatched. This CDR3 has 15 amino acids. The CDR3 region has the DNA TGCGCCAGCAGCCAAGCCGGGACGGGGGGCAATGAGCAGTTCTTC. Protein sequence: CASSQAGTGGNEQFF.

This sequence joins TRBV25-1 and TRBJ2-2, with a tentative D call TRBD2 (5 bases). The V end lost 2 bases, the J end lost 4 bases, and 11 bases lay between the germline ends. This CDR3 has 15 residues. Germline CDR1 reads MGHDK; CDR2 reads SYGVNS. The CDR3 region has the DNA TGTGCCAGCAGTGAACTTGGAGGAGGCACCGGGGAGCTGTTTTTT. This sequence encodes CASSELGGGTGELFF.

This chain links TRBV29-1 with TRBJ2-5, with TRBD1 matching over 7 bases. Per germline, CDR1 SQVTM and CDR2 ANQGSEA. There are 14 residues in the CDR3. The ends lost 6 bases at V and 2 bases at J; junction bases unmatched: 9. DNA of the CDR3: TGCAGCGTCTCTCGGGACAGTCCGCAAGAGACCCAGTACTTC. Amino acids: CSVSRDSPQETQYF.

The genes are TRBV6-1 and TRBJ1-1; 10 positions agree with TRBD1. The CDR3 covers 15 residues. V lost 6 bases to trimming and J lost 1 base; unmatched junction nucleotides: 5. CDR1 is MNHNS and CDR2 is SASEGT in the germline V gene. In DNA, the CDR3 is TGTGCCAGCAGGACAGGGGGCGGAGGGAACACTGAAGCTTTCTTT. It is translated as CASRTGGGGNTEAFF.